The 8 T cell receptor beta chains listed next were all sequenced from one sample in a study of siplizumab effects on memory and regulatory T cells. Assay: immunoSEQ multiplex PCR; the TCRdb copy retains only in-frame clones and omits some. Of about 110,000 clones listed, about 90% are singletons. The sequencing input was Tregs sorted from blood. These TCRs come from a human donor in good health.

J is TRBJ1-2 and V is TRBV9; unclear D gene. V lost 4 bases and J lost 2, with 15 bases in between. This CDR3 spans 15 amino acids. Germline CDR1 reads SGDLS; CDR2 reads YYNGEE. As DNA, the CDR3 is TGTGCCAGCAGCCCCGTGAGCGGAGCAAACTATGGCTACACCTTC. Amino acid sequence: CASSPVSGANYGYTF.

The V gene is TRBV25-1, the J gene TRBJ1-2; TRBD1 might be the D (5 bases). CDR3 length equals 14 residues. The V end was cut by 0 bases, the J end by 8 bases, with 13 bases between. The germline CDR1 and CDR2 sequences are MGHDK and SYGVNS. CDR3 amino acids: CASSEYRQGSGYTF. As DNA, the CDR3 is TGTGCCAGCAGTGAATATAGGCAGGGATCAGGCTACACCTTC.

This chain uses TRBV29-1 with TRBJ1-2; D perhaps matches TRBD1 (5 bases). The germline CDR1 and CDR2 sequences are SQVTM and ANQGSEA. The CDR3 spans 13 residues. The V end was cut by 3 bases, the J end by 4 bases, with 12 bases between. The CDR3 reads CSVEKGSGYGYTF. Written as DNA, the CDR3 is TGCAGCGTTGAGAAGGGGAGCGGCTATGGCTACACCTTC.

This chain uses TRBV5-6 with TRBJ2-5, with a possible D match to TRBD1 (6 bases). This CDR3 is built from 13 residues. The germline V and J ends were trimmed by 4 bases and 1 base, with 8 bases remaining between them. The germline CDR1 and CDR2 sequences are SGHDT and YYEEEE. The CDR3, as DNA: TGTGCCAGCAGCCCGGACAGCCAAGAGACCCAGTACTTC. The encoded protein is CASSPDSQETQYF.

This clone was seen once. This chain's CDR3 is CAISAKTSGSTDTQYF. CDR3 sequence (DNA): TGTGCCATCAGCGCCAAAACTAGCGGTAGCACAGATACGCAGTATTTT. The chain joins TRBV10-3 to TRBJ2-3; TRBD2 matches at 8 bases. The trim removed 6 bases at V and 0 bases at J, leaving 8 bases unmatched. The CDR3 sequence is 16 residues long. The germline CDR1 and CDR2 sequences are ENHRY and SYGVKD.

The V and J genes are TRBV5-1 and TRBJ1-2; D ambiguous. The CDR3 is 15 residues long. The germline CDR1 and CDR2 sequences are SGHRS and YFSETQ. Deletions cut 0 bases from V and 7 bases from J, with 16 bases between. The CDR3 is CASSLATVGDGGYTF. The CDR3 DNA is TGCGCCAGCAGCTTGGCCACGGTGGGTGACGGTGGCTACACCTTC.

A single count supports this clone. The chain is built from TRBV7-8 and TRBJ2-5, with TRBD1 matching 7 bases. The length of the CDR3 is 13 residues. J lost 4 bases, V lost 4 bases, and 3 bases had no gene match. The germline gives CDR1 SGHVS, CDR2 FQNEAQ. CDR3 in DNA: TGTGCCAGCAGCTCGACAGGGACAGAGACCCAGTACTTC. It specifies CASSSTGTETQYF.

The chain couples TRBV29-1 to TRBJ1-2; D not certain. Germline CDR1 SQVTM, CDR2 ANQGSEA. CDR3 length: 12 amino acids. With 5 bases removed from V and 7 bases from J, the gap between germline ends came to 14 bases. Here the CDR3 DNA reads TGCAGCGTTCTTCTCCCACGGATTGGCTACACCTTC. Its translation: CSVLLPRIGYTF.